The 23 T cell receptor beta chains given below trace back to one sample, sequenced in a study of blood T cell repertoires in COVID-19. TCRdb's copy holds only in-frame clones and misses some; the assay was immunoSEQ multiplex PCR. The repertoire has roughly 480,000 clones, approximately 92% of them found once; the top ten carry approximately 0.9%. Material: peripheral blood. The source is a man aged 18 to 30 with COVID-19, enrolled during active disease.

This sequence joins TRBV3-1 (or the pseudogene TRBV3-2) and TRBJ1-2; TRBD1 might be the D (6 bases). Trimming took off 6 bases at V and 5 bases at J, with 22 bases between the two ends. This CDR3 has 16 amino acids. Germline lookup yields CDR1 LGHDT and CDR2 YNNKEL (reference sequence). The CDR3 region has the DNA TGTGCCAGCAGGGCCGGGGGGGGCGAACGGTGGTATGGCTACACCTTC. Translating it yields CASRAGGGERWYGYTF.

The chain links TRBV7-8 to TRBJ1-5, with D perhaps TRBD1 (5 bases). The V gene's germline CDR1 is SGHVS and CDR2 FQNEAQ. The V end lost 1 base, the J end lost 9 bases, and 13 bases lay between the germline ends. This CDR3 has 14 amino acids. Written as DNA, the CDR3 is TGTGCCAGCAGCTTAGTCGGGGGAGGAGGGCCCCAGCATTTT. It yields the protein CASSLVGGGGPQHF.

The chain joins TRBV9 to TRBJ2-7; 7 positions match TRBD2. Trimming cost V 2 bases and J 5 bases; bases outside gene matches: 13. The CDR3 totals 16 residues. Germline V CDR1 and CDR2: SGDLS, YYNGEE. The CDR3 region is CASSVDGRKGSDEQYF. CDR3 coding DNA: TGTGCCAGCAGCGTTGACGGGAGGAAGGGTAGCGACGAGCAGTACTTC.

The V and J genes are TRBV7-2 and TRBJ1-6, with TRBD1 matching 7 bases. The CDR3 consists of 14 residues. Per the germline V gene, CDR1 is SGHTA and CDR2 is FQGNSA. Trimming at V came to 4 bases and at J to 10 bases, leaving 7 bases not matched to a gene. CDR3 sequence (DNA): TGTGCCAGCAGCTCAGGACAGGCAGGATCACCCCTCCACTTT. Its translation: CASSSGQAGSPLHF.

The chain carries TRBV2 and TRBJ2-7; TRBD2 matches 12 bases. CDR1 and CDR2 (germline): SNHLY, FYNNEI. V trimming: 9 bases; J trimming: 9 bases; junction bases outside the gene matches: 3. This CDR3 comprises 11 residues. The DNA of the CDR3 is TGTGCCAGTACTAGCGGGAGGCGGCAGTACTTC. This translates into CASTSGRRQYF.

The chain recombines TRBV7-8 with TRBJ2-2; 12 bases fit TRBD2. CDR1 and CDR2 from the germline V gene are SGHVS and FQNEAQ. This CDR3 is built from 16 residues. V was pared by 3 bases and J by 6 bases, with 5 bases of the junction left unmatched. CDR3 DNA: TGTGCCAGCAGCTTGAGACTAGCGGGAGAGGCCGGGGAGCTGTTTTTT. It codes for CASSLRLAGEAGELFF.

CDR3 nucleotides: TGCAGCGGGGGGTTGAACACTGAAGCTTTCTTT. This encodes CSGGLNTEAFF. The rearrangement links TRBV20-1 to TRBJ1-1; weak D call: TRBD1 (5 bases). This CDR3 has 11 residues. The V gene's germline CDR1 is DFQATT and CDR2 SNEGSKA (reference sequence).

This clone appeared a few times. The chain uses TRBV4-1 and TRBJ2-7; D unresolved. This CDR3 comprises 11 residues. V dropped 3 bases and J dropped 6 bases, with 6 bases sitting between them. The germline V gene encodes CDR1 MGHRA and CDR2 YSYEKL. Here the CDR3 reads CASSHLLEQYF. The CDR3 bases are TGCGCCAGCAGCCACCTCCTCGAGCAGTACTTC.

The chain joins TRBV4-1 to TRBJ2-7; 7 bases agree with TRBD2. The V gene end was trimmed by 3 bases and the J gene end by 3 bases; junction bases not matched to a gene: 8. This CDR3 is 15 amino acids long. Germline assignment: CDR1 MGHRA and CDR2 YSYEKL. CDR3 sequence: CASSQVGGSDYEQYF. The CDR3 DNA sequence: TGCGCCAGCAGCCAGGTGGGGGGGTCAGACTACGAGCAGTACTTC.

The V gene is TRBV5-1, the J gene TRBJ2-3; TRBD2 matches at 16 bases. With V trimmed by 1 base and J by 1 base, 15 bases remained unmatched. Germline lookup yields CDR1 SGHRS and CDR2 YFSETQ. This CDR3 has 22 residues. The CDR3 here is CASSLTGTSGGAFQGGTDTQYF. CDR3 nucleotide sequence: TGCGCCAGCAGCTTGACCGGGACTAGCGGGGGGGCGTTCCAGGGTGGCACAGATACGCAGTATTTT.

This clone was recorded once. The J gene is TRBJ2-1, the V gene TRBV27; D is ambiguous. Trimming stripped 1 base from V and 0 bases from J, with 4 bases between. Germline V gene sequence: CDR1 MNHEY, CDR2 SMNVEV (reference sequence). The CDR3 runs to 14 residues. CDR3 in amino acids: CASSLFSSYNEQFF. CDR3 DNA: TGTGCCAGCAGTTTATTTAGCTCCTACAATGAGCAGTTCTTC.

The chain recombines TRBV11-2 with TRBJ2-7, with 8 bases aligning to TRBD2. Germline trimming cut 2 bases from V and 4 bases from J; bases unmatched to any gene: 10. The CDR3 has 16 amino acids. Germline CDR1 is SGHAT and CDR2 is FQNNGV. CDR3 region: CASSLLSQRGTYEQYF. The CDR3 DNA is TGTGCCAGCAGCTTATTGTCGCAGCGGGGGACTTACGAGCAGTACTTC.

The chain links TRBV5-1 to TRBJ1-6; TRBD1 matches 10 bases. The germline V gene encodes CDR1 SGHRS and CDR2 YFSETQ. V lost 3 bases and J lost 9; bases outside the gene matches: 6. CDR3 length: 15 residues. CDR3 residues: CASSSGDRGSSPLHF. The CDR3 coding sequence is TGCGCCAGCAGCTCGGGGGACAGGGGTAGTTCACCCCTCCACTTT.

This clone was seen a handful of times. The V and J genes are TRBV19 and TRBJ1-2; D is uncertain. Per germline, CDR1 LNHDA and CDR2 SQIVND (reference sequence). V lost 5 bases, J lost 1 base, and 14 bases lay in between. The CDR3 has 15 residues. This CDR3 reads CASSVDIRFNYGYTF. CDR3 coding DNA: TGTGCCAGTAGTGTCGACATCCGATTTAACTATGGCTACACCTTC.

CDR3 loop: CASSFEGRTEAFF. CDR3 coding DNA: TGCGCCAGCAGCTTTGAGGGTAGGACTGAAGCTTTCTTT. The chain combines TRBV5-1 with TRBJ1-1, with no clear D. Germline V gene data show CDR1 as SGHRS and CDR2 as YFSETQ. V lost 2 bases and J 5 bases, leaving 10 bases between the germline ends. This CDR3 comprises 13 residues.

The CDR3 nucleotides read TGTGCCACCAGCAGTGGATGGGACTTTCAGTTCTTC. As protein: CATSSGWDFQFF. J is TRBJ2-1 and V is TRBV15, with TRBD2 as a possible D gene (6 bases). V lost 3 bases and J lost 13, with 13 bases in between. The CDR3 is made up of 12 amino acids. Germline V gene lookup returns CDR1 LNHNV and CDR2 YYDKDF (reference sequence).

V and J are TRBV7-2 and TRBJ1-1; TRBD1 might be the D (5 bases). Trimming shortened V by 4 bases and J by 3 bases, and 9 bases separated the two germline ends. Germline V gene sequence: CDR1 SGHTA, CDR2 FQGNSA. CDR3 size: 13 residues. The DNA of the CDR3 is TGTGCCAGCAGCTACGACAGAGACACTGAAGCTTTCTTT. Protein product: CASSYDRDTEAFF.

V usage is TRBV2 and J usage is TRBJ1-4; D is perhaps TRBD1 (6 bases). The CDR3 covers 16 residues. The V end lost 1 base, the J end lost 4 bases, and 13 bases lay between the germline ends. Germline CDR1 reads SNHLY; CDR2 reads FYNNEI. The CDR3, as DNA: TGTGCCAGCAGTGAAGTTTCAGGACAGCTTAATGAAAAACTGTTTTTT. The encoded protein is CASSEVSGQLNEKLFF.

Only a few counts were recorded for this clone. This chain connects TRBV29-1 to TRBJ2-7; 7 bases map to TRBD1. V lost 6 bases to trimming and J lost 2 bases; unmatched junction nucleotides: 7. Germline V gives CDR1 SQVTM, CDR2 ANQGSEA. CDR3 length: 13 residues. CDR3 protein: CSVTPRGTYEQYF. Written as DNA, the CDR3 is TGCAGCGTGACCCCCAGGGGGACCTACGAGCAGTACTTC.

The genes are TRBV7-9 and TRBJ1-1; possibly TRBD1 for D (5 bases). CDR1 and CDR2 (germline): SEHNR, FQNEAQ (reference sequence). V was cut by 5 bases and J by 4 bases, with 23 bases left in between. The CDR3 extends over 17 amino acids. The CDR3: CASSKTVGGQKGTEAFF. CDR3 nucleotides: TGTGCCAGCAGCAAGACCGTCGGCGGACAAAAGGGCACTGAAGCTTTCTTT. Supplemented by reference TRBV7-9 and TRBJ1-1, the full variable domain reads DTGVSQNPRHKITKRGQNVTFRCDPISEHNRLYWYRQTLGQGPEFLTYFQNEAQLEKSRLLSDRFSAERPKGSFSTLEIQRTEQGDSAMYLCASSKTVGGQKGTEAFFGQGTRLTVV.

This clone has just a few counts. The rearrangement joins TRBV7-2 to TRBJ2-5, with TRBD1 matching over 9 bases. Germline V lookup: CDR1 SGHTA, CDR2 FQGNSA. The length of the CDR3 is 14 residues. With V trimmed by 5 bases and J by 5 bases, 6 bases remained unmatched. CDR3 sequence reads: CASSKDRGGETQYF. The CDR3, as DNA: TGTGCCAGCAGCAAGGACAGGGGAGGGGAGACCCAGTACTTC.

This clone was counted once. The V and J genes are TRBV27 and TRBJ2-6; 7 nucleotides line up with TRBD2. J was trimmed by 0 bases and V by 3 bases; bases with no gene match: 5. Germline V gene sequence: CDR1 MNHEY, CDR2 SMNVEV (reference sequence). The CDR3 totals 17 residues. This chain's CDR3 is CASSFNWGGSGANVLTF. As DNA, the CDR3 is TGTGCCAGCAGTTTTAATTGGGGGGGCTCTGGGGCCAACGTCCTGACTTTC.

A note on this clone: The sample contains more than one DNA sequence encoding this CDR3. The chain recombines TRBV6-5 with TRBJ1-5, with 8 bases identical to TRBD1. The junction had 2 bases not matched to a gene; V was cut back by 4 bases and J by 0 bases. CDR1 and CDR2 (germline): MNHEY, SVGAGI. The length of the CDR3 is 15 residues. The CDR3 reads CASSSDRGSNQPQHF. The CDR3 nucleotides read TGTGCCAGCAGTTCCGACAGGGGTAGCAATCAGCCCCAGCATTTT.